Listed here are 10 T cell receptor beta chains from one sample, sequenced in a study of T cell responses to AZD1222 COVID-19 vaccine. Clones were read by immunoSEQ multiplex PCR, and TCRdb kept only the in-frame ones, dropping some. The table records roughly 170,000 clones, 90% to 95% of them present only once. Sequenced here: peripheral blood, sampled 28 days after the second AZD1222 dose. Every receptor here comes from an adult who received the AZD1222 COVID-19 vaccine.

This rearrangement joins TRBV5-6 to TRBJ2-1; TRBD2 matches at 9 bases. J gave up 3 bases and V 3 bases, and 7 bases lay outside the gene matches. CDR1 and CDR2 (germline): SGHDT, YYEEEE. The CDR3 is made up of 16 amino acids. CDR3 residues: CASSSVSGGLYNEQFF. For the CDR3, the DNA is TGTGCCAGCAGCTCCGTTAGCGGGGGCCTCTACAATGAGCAGTTCTTC.

The chain recombines TRBV4-1 with TRBJ2-4; D gene unclear. Trimming took 3 bases from V and 0 from J, leaving 15 bases between them. Germline V gene data show CDR1 as MGHRA and CDR2 as YSYEKL. The CDR3 is made up of 17 amino acids. The CDR3 spells CASSQSIVGIAKNIQYF. In DNA form, the CDR3 reads TGCGCCAGCAGCCAGAGTATAGTAGGAATAGCCAAAAACATTCAGTACTTC.

The chain recombines TRBV15 with TRBJ2-2; 7 bases are shared with TRBD1. This CDR3 spans 16 amino acids. The germline gives CDR1 LNHNV, CDR2 YYDKDF (reference sequence). Germline trimming cut 6 bases from V and 2 bases from J; bases unmatched to any gene: 9. CDR3 sequence: CATRAGTAINTGELFF. As DNA, the CDR3 is TGTGCCACCAGGGCAGGGACAGCGATAAACACCGGGGAGCTGTTTTTT.

The chain uses TRBV18 and TRBJ1-1; TRBD1 aligns across 8 bases. Germline CDR1 and CDR2: KGHSH and LQKENI. The CDR3 is 14 residues long. With V trimmed by 5 bases and J by 4 bases, 6 bases remained unmatched. The CDR3 spells CASSSGQEVTEAFF. The CDR3 nucleotides read TGTGCCAGCTCATCGGGACAGGAGGTCACTGAAGCTTTCTTT.

J is TRBJ1-5 and V is TRBV7-8; perhaps TRBD1 as D (6 bases). The V gene's germline CDR1 is SGHVS and CDR2 FQNEAQ. This CDR3 region has 15 residues. Trimming left V 8 bases short and J 1 base short, with 15 bases between. The CDR3 reads CASDRARGSNQPQHF. The CDR3 coding sequence is TGTGCCAGCGACAGAGCAAGGGGGAGCAATCAGCCCCAGCATTTT.

The rearrangement uses TRBV6-4 and TRBJ1-5; D is possibly TRBD1 (6 bases). The germline V gene has CDR1 MRHNA and CDR2 SNTAGT. Between the trimmed V and J ends, which lost 2 bases and 5 bases, there was a span of 19 bases. The CDR3 consists of 17 residues. CDR3: CASSDPRSGGAHQPQHF. CDR3 coding DNA: TGTGCCAGCAGTGACCCGAGGTCGGGGGGGGCTCATCAGCCCCAGCATTTT.

The chain links TRBV6-6 to TRBJ2-3; a weak D match, TRBD2 (6 bases). The CDR3 contains 14 residues. Germline V gene lookup returns CDR1 MNHNY and CDR2 SVGAGI (reference sequence). V shed 7 bases and J shed 3 bases, with 14 bases lying between them. The CDR3 sequence: CASNRAAGTDTQYF. The CDR3, as DNA: TGTGCCAGCAATCGAGCGGCGGGGACAGATACGCAGTATTTT.

The V and J genes are TRBV28 and TRBJ2-7; D possibly matches TRBD1 or TRBD2 (5 bases each). Germline CDR1 reads MDHEN; CDR2 reads SYDVKM. With 7 bases removed from V and 2 bases from J, the gap between germline ends came to 15 bases. The CDR3 has 14 residues. This CDR3 reads CASTSGRDAYEQYF. In DNA, the CDR3 is TGTGCCAGCACCTCAGGCCGGGACGCCTACGAGCAGTACTTC.

The chain is built from TRBV24-1 and TRBJ2-5; no clear D gene. The germline V gene has CDR1 KGHDR and CDR2 SFDVKD. The CDR3 sequence is 13 residues long. Deletions cut 3 bases from V and 5 bases from J, with 9 bases between. CDR3 DNA: TGTGCCACCAGTGATGGTCCCAGGGAGACCCAGTACTTC. This codes for CATSDGPRETQYF.

This rearrangement joins TRBV12-3 or TRBV12-4 to TRBJ1-6; D gene uncertain. This CDR3 region has 13 residues. V lost 8 bases and J lost 4, with 9 bases in between. Written as DNA, the CDR3 is TGTGCCAGCCGTGAGGGATATAATTCACCCCTCCACTTT. Translation: CASREGYNSPLHF.